The 23 T cell receptor beta chains below all came from one sample that was sequenced in a study of cytomegalovirus exposure and HLA in healthy donors. PCR involved 60 Vbeta and 13 Jbeta primers. TCRdb's table, derived via immunoSEQ multiplex PCR, lists solely in-frame clones and lacks some. The sample shows around 150,000 clones, approximately 80% of them seen only once. The material sequenced was PBMCs. The origin of the receptors is a woman aged 35 to 49 in good health and CMV-seronegative.

The sample holds a few counts of this clone. J is TRBJ2-7 and V is TRBV28, with 10 bases matching TRBD2. Germline CDR1 reads MDHEN; CDR2 reads SYDVKM. The length of the CDR3 is 15 residues. V shed 2 bases and J 7 bases; nucleotides not matched to a gene: 8. The CDR3 DNA is TGTGCCAGCAGTTTACGGCTAGCGGGAGTAATGGAGCAGTACTTC. Its translation: CASSLRLAGVMEQYF.

In DNA form, the CDR3 reads TGTGCCATCAGTGGACTAGCGGGGGGCACAGATACGCAGTATTTT. Its protein is CAISGLAGGTDTQYF. The chain is built from TRBV10-3 and TRBJ2-3; the match to TRBD2 covers 12 bases. CDR1 is ENHRY and CDR2 is SYGVKD in the germline V gene. This CDR3 contains 15 residues. With V trimmed by 4 bases and J by 1 base, 0 bases remained unmatched.

This chain connects TRBV28 to TRBJ2-1, with 9 bases identical to TRBD1. CDR3 length: 15 residues. Germline V gene sequence: CDR1 MDHEN, CDR2 SYDVKM. The V gene end was trimmed by 9 bases and the J gene end by 2 bases; junction bases not matched to a gene: 8. The CDR3 sequence is CARGVGTGPYNEQFF. The CDR3 DNA sequence: TGTGCCAGGGGGGTCGGGACAGGGCCCTACAATGAGCAGTTCTTC.

This chain joins TRBV27 and TRBJ2-3; TRBD1 is a possible D gene (6 bases). The CDR3 totals 15 residues. V dropped 3 bases and J dropped 4 bases, with 14 bases sitting between them. The germline V gene has CDR1 MNHEY and CDR2 SMNVEV (reference sequence). For the CDR3, the DNA is TGTGCCAGCAGTTTTCTGGGGGCAGGGGCAGATACGCAGTATTTT. Translated, it gives CASSFLGAGADTQYF.

This chain links TRBV9 with TRBJ2-1; 9 bases map to TRBD2. The germline gives CDR1 SGDLS, CDR2 YYNGEE. This CDR3 is built from 16 residues. The junction had 10 bases not matched to a gene; V was cut back by 0 bases and J by 9 bases. The CDR3 is CASSVDLFRGGGEQFF. The CDR3, as DNA: TGTGCCAGCAGCGTAGACCTGTTTCGCGGGGGGGGTGAGCAGTTCTTC.

J is TRBJ2-5 and V is TRBV6-1, with D possibly matching TRBD2 (6 bases). This CDR3 comprises 17 residues. V lost 3 bases and J lost 2, with 19 bases in between. CDR1 and CDR2 (germline): MNHNS, SASEGT. The chain's CDR3 is CASSDPKIWGEQETQYF. CDR3 coding DNA: TGTGCCAGCAGTGACCCTAAAATCTGGGGGGAGCAAGAGACCCAGTACTTC.

The chain uses TRBV5-6 and TRBJ1-3; unclear D gene. Germline V gives CDR1 SGHDT, CDR2 YYEEEE. V shed 0 bases and J shed 0 bases, with 7 bases lying between them. The CDR3 covers 15 residues. The CDR3 DNA follows: TGTGCCAGCAGCTTGGGTTCCATCTCTGGAAACACCATATATTTT. Translated, it gives CASSLGSISGNTIYF. Supplemented by reference TRBV5-6 and TRBJ1-3, the full variable domain reads DAGVTQSPTHLIKTRGQQVTLRCSPKSGHDTVSWYQQALGQGPQFIFQYYEEEERQRGNFPDRFSGHQFPNYSSELNVNALLLGDSALYLCASSLGSISGNTIYFGEGSWLTVV.

CDR3: CASSQSRRSQNTEAFF. DNA of the CDR3: TGCGCCAGCAGTCAATCGCGGCGCAGTCAGAACACTGAAGCTTTCTTT. The chain combines TRBV23-1 with TRBJ1-1; the D is unclear. TRBV23-1 is marked as an open reading frame, function uncertain. The CDR3 is 16 amino acids. V was shortened by 0 bases and J by 1 base, with 12 bases between the two germline ends.

About this clone itself: One end of the junction is discordant with germline, which a read error may explain. This chain uses TRBV28 with TRBJ2-6; D is possibly TRBD2 (6 bases). Per germline, CDR1 MDHEN and CDR2 SYDVKM. This CDR3 is 15 amino acids long. CDR3 in amino acids: CASSFGGTGANGLTF. The CDR3 nucleotides are TGTGCCAGCAGTTTTGGGGGGACTGGGGCCAACGGCCTGACTTTC.

This clone showed up just once. The rearrangement joins TRBV19 to TRBJ2-7; D is perhaps TRBD2 (5 bases). Per the germline V gene, CDR1 is LNHDA and CDR2 is SQIVND (reference sequence). The CDR3 is 13 residues long. Deletions cut 3 bases from V and 3 bases from J, with 9 bases between. CDR3 sequence: CASSIPGNYEQYF. CDR3 bases: TGTGCCAGTAGTATTCCGGGGAACTACGAGCAGTACTTC.

V usage is TRBV4-2 and J usage is TRBJ1-2; no clear D. The CDR3 sequence is 16 residues long. The V end was cut by 4 bases, the J end by 3 bases, with 18 bases between. CDR1 and CDR2 (germline): LGHNA, YNFKEQ. The CDR3 loop reads CASSLQRVSPHYGYTF. CDR3 nucleotide sequence: TGTGCCAGCAGCCTTCAGAGGGTGTCCCCACACTATGGCTACACCTTC.

The CDR3 nucleotides read TGTGCCAGCAGCCCCCTCAGGGACAGGGAAAGCTACGAGCAGTACTTC. It encodes CASSPLRDRESYEQYF. The chain employs TRBV7-9 and TRBJ2-7; 9 positions agree with TRBD1. Germline-derived CDR1 and CDR2 are SEHNR and FQNEAQ (reference sequence). Unmatched junction bases numbered 11, after V lost 5 bases and J lost 3 bases. This CDR3 is 16 amino acids long.

The rearrangement uses TRBV7-8 and TRBJ2-7, with 8 bases identical to TRBD1. The CDR3 consists of 19 residues. Germline V gene lookup returns CDR1 SGHVS and CDR2 FQNEAQ. With 5 bases clipped from V and 3 bases from J, the junction kept 21 bases outside the gene matches. In DNA form, the CDR3 reads TGTGCCAGCAGCCCCTCCGGGGGTGGAGACAGGGGTAATCTCTACGAGCAGTACTTC. It is translated as CASSPSGGGDRGNLYEQYF.

The count of this clone is one. V is TRBV18 and J is TRBJ1-1; 9 nucleotides align to TRBD1. The V segment lost 2 bases and the J segment 0 bases; nucleotides outside the gene matches: 4. CDR1 and CDR2 from the germline V gene are KGHSH and LQKENI. CDR3 size: 16 residues. The CDR3 sequence is CASSPDRGAMNTEAFF. CDR3 sequence (DNA): TGTGCCAGCTCACCAGACAGGGGGGCTATGAACACTGAAGCTTTCTTT.

With regard to this clone: A junction boundary mismatches the germline segment, possibly from a read error. J is TRBJ2-7 and V is TRBV7-3; 14 nucleotides agree with TRBD2. The CDR3 contains 16 residues. CDR1 is SGHTA, CDR2 FQGTGA, per germline. CDR3 sequence (DNA): TGTGCCAGCAGCCTAACGACTAGCGGGGGGGCCTACGAGCAGTACTTC. Translated, it gives CASSLTTSGGAYEQYF.

This clone turned up a few times. V gene TRBV7-9 combines with J gene TRBJ2-3; tentatively, D is TRBD2 (5 bases). Per the germline V gene, CDR1 is SEHNR and CDR2 is FQNEAQ (reference sequence). Between the trimmed V and J ends, which lost 4 bases and 4 bases, there was a span of 15 bases. The CDR3 extends over 15 amino acids. Written as DNA, the CDR3 is TGTGCCAGCAGCTCCGGTGGCGGGCGAGCAGATACGCAGTATTTT. Its protein product is CASSSGGGRADTQYF.

This clone has only a few counts. The chain recombines TRBV6-5 with TRBJ2-5, with a weak D call TRBD1 (6 bases). The CDR3 contains 13 residues. Germline values: CDR1 MNHEY, CDR2 SVGAGI. Between the trimmed V and J ends, which lost 4 bases and 2 bases, there was a span of 8 bases. The chain's CDR3 is CASSFDRQETQYF. CDR3 nucleotide sequence: TGTGCCAGCAGTTTCGACAGGCAAGAGACCCAGTACTTC.

This rearrangement joins TRBV19 to TRBJ2-1, with 10 bases fitting TRBD1. The germline V gene encodes CDR1 LNHDA and CDR2 SQIVND (reference sequence). The CDR3 covers 14 residues. V trimming: 9 bases; J trimming: 9 bases; junction bases outside the gene matches: 11. The CDR3 loop reads CASKTGGNTGEQFF. CDR3 DNA: TGTGCCAGCAAGACAGGGGGCAATACGGGTGAGCAGTTCTTC.

This clone was counted once. The chain joins TRBV7-6 to TRBJ1-4, with D tentatively TRBD1 (5 bases). Trimming cost V 0 bases and J 6 bases, with 14 bases left between them. The CDR3 has 16 residues. Germline CDR1 and CDR2: SGHVS and FNYEAQ. The CDR3 loop reads CASSLATRAGDEKLFF. The CDR3 nucleotides are TGTGCCAGCAGCTTAGCTACCAGGGCGGGAGATGAAAAACTGTTTTTT.

The chain has TRBV13 and TRBJ2-7; TRBD2 is a possible D gene (6 bases). The V end was cut by 2 bases, the J end by 2 bases, with 16 bases between. This CDR3 has 16 amino acids. The germline CDR1 and CDR2 sequences are PRHDT and FYEKMQ (reference sequence). The CDR3 here is CASSLTIADKPYEQYF. Here the CDR3 DNA reads TGTGCCAGCAGCTTAACAATAGCGGACAAACCCTACGAGCAGTACTTC. Filled out from reference TRBV13 and TRBJ2-7, the complete variable domain reads AAGVIQSPRHLIKEKRETATLKCYPIPRHDTVYWYQQGPGQDPQFLISFYEKMQSDKGSIPDRFSAQQFSDYHSELNMSSLELGDSALYFCASSLTIADKPYEQYFGPGTRLTVT.

On this clone: Other DNA sequences from this sample encode an identical CDR3 as well. The V and J genes are TRBV5-1 and TRBJ1-2, with 8 bases that match TRBD1. Trimming took 4 bases from V and 2 from J; bases not matched to a gene: 4. The CDR3 is made up of 14 amino acids. Germline V lookup: CDR1 SGHRS, CDR2 YFSETQ. This chain's CDR3 is CASSPRTGNYGYTF. The CDR3 nucleotides read TGCGCCAGCAGCCCGCGGACAGGGAACTATGGCTACACCTTC.

The chain employs TRBV19 and TRBJ1-6; 7 bases agree with TRBD1. V was pared by 6 bases and J by 10 bases, with 9 bases of the junction left unmatched. This CDR3 is 14 amino acids long. Looked up from germline, CDR1 is LNHDA and CDR2 is SQIVND (reference sequence). Here the CDR3 reads CASSRDSAESPLHF. DNA for the CDR3: TGTGCCAGTAGCAGGGACAGTGCCGAGTCACCCCTCCACTTT.

This clone came up a few times. The chain combines TRBV9 with TRBJ2-7, with D possibly TRBD2 on 7 matching bases. The CDR3 is 16 residues long. Germline loops: CDR1 SGDLS, CDR2 YYNGEE. V was trimmed by 5 bases and J by 1 base, leaving 19 bases between them. CDR3: CASSGGRASGSYEQYF. The CDR3 DNA follows: TGTGCCAGCAGTGGGGGGCGAGCTAGCGGATCCTACGAGCAGTACTTC.